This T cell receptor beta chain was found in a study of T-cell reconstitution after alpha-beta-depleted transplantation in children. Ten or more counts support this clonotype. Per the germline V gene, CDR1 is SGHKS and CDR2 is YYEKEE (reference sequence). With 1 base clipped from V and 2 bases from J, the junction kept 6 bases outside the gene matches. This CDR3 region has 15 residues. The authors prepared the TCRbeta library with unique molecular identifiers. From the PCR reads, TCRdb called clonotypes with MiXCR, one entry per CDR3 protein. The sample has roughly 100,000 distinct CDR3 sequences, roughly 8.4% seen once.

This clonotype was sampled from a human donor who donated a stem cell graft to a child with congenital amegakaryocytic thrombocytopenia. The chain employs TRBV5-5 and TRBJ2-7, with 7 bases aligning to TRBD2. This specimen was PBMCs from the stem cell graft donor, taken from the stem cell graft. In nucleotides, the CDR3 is TGTGCCAGCAGCTTGTGGTGGGAGGGAGCCTACGAGCAGTACTTC. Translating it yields CASSLWWEGAYEQYF.